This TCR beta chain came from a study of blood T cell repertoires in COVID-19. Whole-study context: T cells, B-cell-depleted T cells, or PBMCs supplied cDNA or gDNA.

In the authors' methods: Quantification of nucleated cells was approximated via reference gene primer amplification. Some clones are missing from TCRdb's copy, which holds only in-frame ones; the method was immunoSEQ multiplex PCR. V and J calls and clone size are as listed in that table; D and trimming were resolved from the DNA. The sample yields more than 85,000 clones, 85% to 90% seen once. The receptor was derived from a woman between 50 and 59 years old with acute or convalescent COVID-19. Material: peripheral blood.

The CDR3 is CASSQTTGTGGLEQYF. The CDR3 DNA reads as TGTGCCAGCAGCCAAACTACCGGGACAGGGGGTTTAGAGCAGTACTTC. The gene calls are TRBV11-2 and TRBJ2-7, with 11 bases identical to TRBD1. From germline, CDR1 is SGHAT and CDR2 FQNNGV. This CDR3 has 16 amino acids. V lost 5 bases to trimming and J lost 7 bases; unmatched junction nucleotides: 13. Complete variable domain (other parts from reference TRBV11-2 and TRBJ2-7): EAGVAQSPRYKIIEKRQSVAFWCNPISGHATLYWYQQILGQGPKLLIQFQNNGVVDDSQLPKDRFSAERLKGVDSTLKIQPAKLEDSAVYLCASSQTTGTGGLEQYFGPGTRLTVT.